In its sample, the clone carrying this T cell receptor beta chain was seen a few times. This entry comes from a study of blood T cell repertoires in COVID-19. Whole-study context: Donors in Cohort 3 counted as recovered after two negative PCRs, clearance, or symptom resolution. The study drew acute and convalescent COVID-19 samples from the United States, Italy and Spain. Nucleic acid was either cDNA or gDNA, and it came from T cells, B-cell-depleted T cells, or PBMCs.

CDR3 length: 16 residues. The ends were cut back, 2 bases at V and 1 base at J, with 13 bases in the middle. Germline V lookup: CDR1 SEHNR, CDR2 FQNEAQ (reference sequence). Sequenced by immunoSEQ multiplex PCR; TCRdb stores in-frame clones only, minus some. The table has some 300,000 clones, 88% seen once. Those who participated ranged in age from roughly 18 to 100 years and resided in approximately 23 US areas. Material for sequencing was PBMCs or T cells enriched from blood (not recorded which). The chain has TRBV7-9 and TRBJ2-3; D is perhaps TRBD2 (6 bases). This TCR was sampled from a woman aged 55 to 70 in a cohort exposed to, infected with or recovered from COVID-19 (not recorded which). The CDR3 spells CASSLSAGGGTDTQYF. The DNA for the CDR3 is TGTGCCAGCAGCTTAAGTGCCGGGGGAGGCACAGATACGCAGTATTTT.